This T cell receptor beta chain was profiled in a study of CD8 T cells in ankylosing spondylitis. Study conclusions and caveats: Significant enrichment of disease-linked clones was reportedly seen in matched ankylosing spondylitis synovial fluid.

The CDR3 has 14 residues. The V gene's germline CDR1 is LGHDT and CDR2 YNNKEL (reference sequence). Trimming took 5 bases from V and 4 from J, leaving 14 bases between them. Making the TCR beta libraries involved quantitative 5'-RACE with molecular barcodes. MiXCR, run by TCRdb on the 5' RACE reads, gives a single entry per CDR3 protein. The repertoire includes roughly 240,000 distinct CDR3 sequences, under 35% of them detected once, and roughly 4.2% sits in the top ten. Regarding this clonotype: What it binds is not known.

The sample taken for sequencing was blood, either unsorted or a sorted T cell fraction (not recorded which). The gene calls are TRBV3-1 and TRBJ2-5, with D possibly matching TRBD1 (6 bases). This receptor was taken from a male donor with ankylosing spondylitis or in good health (not recorded which). CDR3 sequence reads: CASSSDRPRETQYF. CDR3 DNA: TGTGCCAGCAGCTCCGACAGGCCCCGAGAGACCCAGTACTTC.